The present T cell receptor beta chain was sequenced within a study of T cell responses to AZD1222 COVID-19 vaccine. For the study at large: Pooling of second doses given at about 4 or about 12 weeks was done. General study results and limits: Spike-specific TCR depth and breadth grew after two AZD1222 doses. Reportedly, nearly half of unique spike TCRs recognized epitopes outside B.1.351/B.1.1.7 mutations.

Details on this clone: What it binds is unknown.

Trimming left V 2 bases short and J 1 base short, with 33 bases between. The CDR3 is 23 residues long. Germline CDR1 and CDR2: MRHNA and SNTAGT. Produced via immunoSEQ multiplex PCR; TCRdb's table is partial and in-frame only. Of under 150,000 clones listed, roughly 90% were seen once; the top ten hold about 3%. Source: peripheral blood, taken on day 0 of AZD1222 vaccination. The sequence derives from an adult in good health. This rearrangement joins TRBV6-4 to TRBJ1-5; D might be TRBD1 (5 bases). CDR3 coding DNA: TGTGCCAGCAGTGACGCAGGGACCCATCCCTATGGGGCTCCCTCTAGGAGCAATCAGCCCCAGCATTTT. Its protein is CASSDAGTHPYGAPSRSNQPQHF.